The rows below give T cell receptor beta chains drawn from one sample of a study of spatial heterogeneity in lung cancer. Using its own MiXCR run on the 5' RACE reads, TCRdb lists one record per CDR3 protein. The sample lists about 48,000 distinct CDR3 sequences, roughly 5.2% occurring once. The starting material was PBMCs, obtained at surgery. All receptors come from a male donor with early-stage non-small cell lung cancer. Both conserved end residues are part of each CDR3. The order of the fields is D gene, J gene, clone size, V gene, CDR3 DNA, CDR3 protein. A D gene is named only where the DNA matches it firmly. The size field is filled for only some rows; it gives once, few, many or a size class.

D: .; J: TRBJ2-1; size: many; V: TRBV10-1; DNA: TGCGCCAGCAGTGGCGGCGGGTCAATGAGTGAGCAGTTCTTC; CDR3: CASSGGGSMSEQFF
D: .; J: TRBJ2-3; size: many; V: TRBV7-2; DNA: TGTGCCAGCAGCTTGCGTCTGGGGGGCGCAGATACGCAGTATTTT; CDR3: CASSLRLGGADTQYF
D: .; J: TRBJ2-2; size: many; V: TRBV19; DNA: TGTGCCAGTAGTATAGATCCCGGGGAGCTGTTTTTT; CDR3: CASSIDPGELFF
D: TRBD1; J: TRBJ1-6; size: many; V: TRBV3-1; DNA: TGTGCCAGCAGCCAAGATAGTTGGACAGGGAACGATTCACCCCTCCACTTT; CDR3: CASSQDSWTGNDSPLHF
D: TRBD1; J: TRBJ2-2; size: many; V: TRBV7-2; DNA: TGTGCCAGCGTCCCTCCGGGACAGGGGGGCACCGGGGAGCTGTTTTTT; CDR3: CASVPPGQGGTGELFF
D: .; J: TRBJ2-5; size: many; V: TRBV10-3; DNA: TGTGCCATCAGAGGCCCAGGGGACCGGGAGACCCAGTACTTC; CDR3: CAIRGPGDRETQYF
D: TRBD2; J: TRBJ2-1; size: few; V: TRBV7-2; DNA: TGTGCCAGCAGCTTAGGGTCCGGCGGGAGCTCCTACAATGAGCAGTTCTTC; CDR3: CASSLGSGGSSYNEQFF
D: .; J: TRBJ1-1; size: many; V: TRBV11-2; DNA: TGTGCCAGCAGCATTACAGGGTACACTGAAGCTTTCTTT; CDR3: CASSITGYTEAFF
D: TRBD2; J: TRBJ2-1; size: few; V: TRBV5-4; DNA: TGTGCCAGCAGCTTGACTCGGGACTACGACAATGAGCAGTTCTTC; CDR3: CASSLTRDYDNEQFF
D: .; J: TRBJ2-1; size: many; V: TRBV2; DNA: TGTGCCAGCAGTCTCGGTAGCGGACACTACAATGAGCAGTTCTTC; CDR3: CASSLGSGHYNEQFF
D: TRBD2; J: TRBJ2-1; size: many; V: TRBV12-3/TRBV12-4; DNA: TGTGCCAGCAGTTCGACTAGCGGGAGGGGGACCTACAATGAGCAGTTCTTC; CDR3: CASSSTSGRGTYNEQFF
D: TRBD1; J: TRBJ2-3; size: few; V: TRBV28; DNA: TGTGCCAGCAGTGGACAGGGTAGCACAGATACGCAGTATTTT; CDR3: CASSGQGSTDTQYF
D: .; J: TRBJ1-2; size: many; V: TRBV15; DNA: TGTGCCACCAGCAGGACGAGGGAAGGCTATGGCTACACCTTC; CDR3: CATSRTREGYGYTF
D: .; J: TRBJ1-1; size: few; V: TRBV5-6; DNA: TGTGCCAGCATCCGACAAGGCGTGAACACTGAAGCTTTCTTT; CDR3: CASIRQGVNTEAFF
D: TRBD1; J: TRBJ2-7; size: many; V: TRBV7-9; DNA: TGTGCCAGCAGTCCCGGACAGGGGACCACATACGAGCAGTACTTC; CDR3: CASSPGQGTTYEQYF
D: TRBD2; J: TRBJ2-1; size: few; V: TRBV30; DNA: TGTGCCTGGAAGTTAGCGGGAGGGAATGAGCAGTTCTTC; CDR3: CAWKLAGGNEQFF
D: .; J: TRBJ2-3; size: many; V: TRBV12-3/TRBV12-4; DNA: TGTGCCAGCAGTTTACGGGGAACAGATACGCAGTATTTT; CDR3: CASSLRGTDTQYF
D: TRBD1; J: TRBJ2-4; size: many; V: TRBV12-3/TRBV12-4; DNA: TGTGCCAGCCGCGCAGGGGGATGGGTTCAGTACTTC; CDR3: CASRAGGWVQYF
D: .; J: TRBJ2-1; size: many; V: TRBV4-1; DNA: TGCGCCAGCAGCCAAGTTCGGGGGCACAATGAGCAGTTCTTC; CDR3: CASSQVRGHNEQFF
D: .; J: TRBJ2-3; size: many; V: TRBV6-2/TRBV6-3; DNA: TGTGCCAGCAGTTACAGTGGGACGGACTACACAGATACGCAGTATTTT; CDR3: CASSYSGTDYTDTQYF
D: TRBD1; J: TRBJ2-6; size: few; V: TRBV18; DNA: TGTGCCAGCTCACCGGACAGGGTGGCCAACGTCCTGACTTTC; CDR3: CASSPDRVANVLTF
D: .; J: TRBJ1-5; size: many; V: TRBV4-1; DNA: TGCGCCAGCAGCCAAGACAGGATCGGGGGCCGTCCCCAGCATTTT; CDR3: CASSQDRIGGRPQHF
D: .; J: TRBJ1-2; size: many; V: TRBV19; DNA: TGTGCCAGTAGCCCAGAAGGACGGTTCTATGGCTACACCTTC; CDR3: CASSPEGRFYGYTF
D: .; J: TRBJ1-3; size: many; V: TRBV6-2/TRBV6-3; DNA: TGTGCCAGCAGTTACTCGACAATTGGAAACACCATATATTTT; CDR3: CASSYSTIGNTIYF
D: TRBD2; J: TRBJ2-3; size: many; V: TRBV20-1; DNA: TGCAGTGCAACGACTAGCGGCCTCACAGATACGCAGTATTTT; CDR3: CSATTSGLTDTQYF
D: .; J: TRBJ2-5; size: many; V: TRBV6-1; DNA: TGTGCCAGCAGTTCAACAGGAGAGACCCAGTACTTC; CDR3: CASSSTGETQYF
D: .; J: TRBJ1-2; size: many; V: TRBV29-1; DNA: TGCAGCGTTGTGTACGCGCCTAAGGGCTACACCTTC; CDR3: CSVVYAPKGYTF
D: TRBD2; J: TRBJ2-1; size: .; V: TRBV4-1; DNA: TGCGCCAGCAGCCCCCATCGACTAGCGGAGGGGTATGAGCAGTTCTTC; CDR3: CASSPHRLAEGYEQFF
D: TRBD2; J: TRBJ2-2; size: many; V: TRBV12-3/TRBV12-4; DNA: TGTGCCAGCAGTGTAACTAGCGGGAGGCCGGACACCGGGGAGCTGTTTTTT; CDR3: CASSVTSGRPDTGELFF
D: .; J: TRBJ2-1; size: many; V: TRBV6-6; DNA: TGTGCCAGCAGCCGCAAAGGATCCTACAATGAGCAGTTCTTC; CDR3: CASSRKGSYNEQFF
D: TRBD2; J: TRBJ2-7; size: many; V: TRBV18; DNA: TGTGCCAGCTCACCAGCTAGCGGGATCTACGAGCAGTACTTC; CDR3: CASSPASGIYEQYF
D: .; J: TRBJ1-1; size: many; V: TRBV3-1; DNA: TGTGCCAGCAGCCAGAGGGGTGAGGTCGCTGAAGCTTTCTTT; CDR3: CASSQRGEVAEAFF
D: TRBD1; J: TRBJ1-1; size: many; V: TRBV7-2; DNA: TGTGCCAGCAGCTTACGACAGGGCACTGAAGCTTTCTTT; CDR3: CASSLRQGTEAFF
D: .; J: TRBJ1-1; size: many; V: TRBV27; DNA: TGTGCCAGCGGACACCCCGAGTTGGGAAGGGCTTTCTTT; CDR3: CASGHPELGRAFF
D: TRBD1; J: TRBJ1-1; size: many; V: TRBV7-9; DNA: TGTGCCAGCAGCCCGCGGGGGTTTCTTCAGGGGGAGACTGAAGCTTTCTTT; CDR3: CASSPRGFLQGETEAFF
D: .; J: TRBJ2-4; size: many; V: TRBV7-2; DNA: TGTGCCAGCAGCAGCCCGCTAGCGTTAAACATTCAGTACTTC; CDR3: CASSSPLALNIQYF
D: .; J: TRBJ2-3; size: few; V: TRBV6-1; DNA: TGTGCCAGCAGACCCTTGGCAGGTACGCAGTATTTT; CDR3: CASRPLAGTQYF
D: .; J: TRBJ1-1; size: many; V: TRBV12-3/TRBV12-4; DNA: TGTGCCAGCAGTTTTTGGGGCTTCGGCACTGAAGCTTTCTTT; CDR3: CASSFWGFGTEAFF
D: .; J: TRBJ2-6; size: many; V: TRBV10-3; DNA: TGTGCCATCAGTGATACGAGCTCTGGGGCCAACGTCCTGACTTTC; CDR3: CAISDTSSGANVLTF
D: TRBD1; J: TRBJ1-5; size: few; V: TRBV5-1; DNA: TGCGCCAGCAGCTTACAGGGGGCGATCAATCAGCCCCAGCATTTT; CDR3: CASSLQGAINQPQHF
D: TRBD1; J: TRBJ2-5; size: many; V: TRBV29-1; DNA: TGCAGCGTCGTTGGACAGGGGGGAGAGACCCAGTACTTC; CDR3: CSVVGQGGETQYF
D: .; J: TRBJ1-2; size: many; V: TRBV3-1; DNA: TGTGCCAGCAGCCAGGACTCGGCCTCGAACTATGGCTACACCTTC; CDR3: CASSQDSASNYGYTF
D: .; J: TRBJ2-1; size: many; V: TRBV7-9; DNA: TGTGCCAGCAGCTCGAGGGACCCCTCCTACAATGAGCAGTTCTTC; CDR3: CASSSRDPSYNEQFF
D: TRBD2; J: TRBJ2-1; size: many; V: TRBV7-2; DNA: TGTGCCAGCAGCTTAGCCTCTAGCGGGGCCTACAATGAGCAGTTCTTC; CDR3: CASSLASSGAYNEQFF
D: .; J: TRBJ2-1; size: many; V: TRBV30; DNA: TGTGCCTGGAGTCGTCTCAGCTCCTACAATGAGCAGTTCTTC; CDR3: CAWSRLSSYNEQFF
D: .; J: TRBJ1-6; size: many; V: TRBV30; DNA: TGTGCCTGGGAGAGCTCCTATAATTCACCCCTCCACTTT; CDR3: CAWESSYNSPLHF